This T cell receptor beta chain was captured in a study of post-analysis software for immune sequencing data. In the study overall: There were relapsing-remitting, secondary progressive and progressive-relapsing multiple sclerosis among the disease courses included. Overall study findings and caveats: In patients, TRBV5-6, TRBV5-1 and TRBV20-1 belonged to five or six TRBV segments found more frequently than in controls. Comparison with controls showed significantly lower normalized Chao1 diversity in multiple sclerosis patients. Samples prepared in the same batch strongly co-clustered by F measure.

Germline CDR1 reads SQVTM; CDR2 reads ANQGSEA. Trimming stripped 6 bases from V and 7 bases from J, with 13 bases between. The CDR3 length is 12 residues. Regarding this clonotype: Its specificity is unknown.

Unique molecular identifiers featured in each of the TCR beta cDNA libraries. It was from roughly 1 to 10 million T cells that some 500,000 cDNA molecules came. TCRdb analysed the PCR reads with MiXCR anew, one entry per CDR3 protein. The data contain approximately 570,000 distinct CDR3 sequences, about 40% of them seen just once; the ten biggest clones take up about 1.8%. Sequenced material: blood. The source is a girl under 18 with multiple sclerosis. V and J are TRBV29-1 and TRBJ2-1; a weak D match, TRBD1 (6 bases). CDR3 loop: CSVDGQTNEQFF. CDR3 bases: TGCAGCGTGGATGGACAGACAAATGAGCAGTTCTTC.